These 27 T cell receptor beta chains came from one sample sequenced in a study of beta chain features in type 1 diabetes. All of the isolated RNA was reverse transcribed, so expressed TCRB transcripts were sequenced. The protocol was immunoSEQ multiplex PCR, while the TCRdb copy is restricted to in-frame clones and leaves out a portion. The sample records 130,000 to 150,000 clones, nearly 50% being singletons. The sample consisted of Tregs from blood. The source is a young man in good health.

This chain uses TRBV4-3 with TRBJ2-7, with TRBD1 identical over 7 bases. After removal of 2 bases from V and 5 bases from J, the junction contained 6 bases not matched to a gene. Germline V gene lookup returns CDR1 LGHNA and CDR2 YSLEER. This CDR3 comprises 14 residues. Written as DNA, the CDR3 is TGCGCCAGCAGCCAAAACAGGGGCATCGACGAGCAGTACTTC. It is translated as CASSQNRGIDEQYF.

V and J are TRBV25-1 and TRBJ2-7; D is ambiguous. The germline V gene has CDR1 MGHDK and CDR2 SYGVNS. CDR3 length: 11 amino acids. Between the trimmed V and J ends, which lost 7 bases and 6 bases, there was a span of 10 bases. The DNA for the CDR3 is TGTGCCAGCAAACGAACAGCCGAGCAGTACTTC. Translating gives CASKRTAEQYF.

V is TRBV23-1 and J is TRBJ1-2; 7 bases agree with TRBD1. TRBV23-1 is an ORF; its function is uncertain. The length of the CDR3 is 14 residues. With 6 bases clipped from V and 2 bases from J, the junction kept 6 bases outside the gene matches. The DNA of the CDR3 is TGCGCCAGCAGGGAAGGGGGCTTGAACTATGGCTACACCTTC. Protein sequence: CASREGGLNYGYTF.

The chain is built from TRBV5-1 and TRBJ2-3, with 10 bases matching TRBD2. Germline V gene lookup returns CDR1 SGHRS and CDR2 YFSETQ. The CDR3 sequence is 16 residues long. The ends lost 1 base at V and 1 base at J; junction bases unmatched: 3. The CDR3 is CASSLYLAGGTDTQYF. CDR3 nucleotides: TGCGCCAGCAGCTTGTATCTAGCGGGGGGCACAGATACGCAGTATTTT. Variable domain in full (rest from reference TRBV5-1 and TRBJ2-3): KAGVTQTPRYLIKTRGQQVTLSCSPISGHRSVSWYQQTPGQGLQFLFEYFSETQRNKGNFPGRFSGRQFSNSRSEMNVSTLELGDSALYLCASSLYLAGGTDTQYFGPGTRLTVL.

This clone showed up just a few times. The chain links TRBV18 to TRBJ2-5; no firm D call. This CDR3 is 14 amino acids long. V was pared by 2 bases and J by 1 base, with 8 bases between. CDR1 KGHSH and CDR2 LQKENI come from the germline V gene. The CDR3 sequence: CASSPWSGQETQYF. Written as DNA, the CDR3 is TGTGCCAGCTCACCATGGTCGGGCCAAGAGACCCAGTACTTC.

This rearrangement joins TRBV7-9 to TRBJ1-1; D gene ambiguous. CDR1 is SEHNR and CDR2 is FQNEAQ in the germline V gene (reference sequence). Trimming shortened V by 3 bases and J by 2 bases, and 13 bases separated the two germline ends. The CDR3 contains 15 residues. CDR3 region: CASSFRRGFNTEAFF. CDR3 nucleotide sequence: TGTGCCAGCAGCTTTCGAAGAGGGTTTAACACTGAAGCTTTCTTT.

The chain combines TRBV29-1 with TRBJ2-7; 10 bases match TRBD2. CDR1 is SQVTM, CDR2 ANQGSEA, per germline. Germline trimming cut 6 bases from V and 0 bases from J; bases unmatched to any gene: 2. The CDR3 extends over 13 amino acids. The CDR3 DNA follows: TGCAGCGTGACTAGCGGGCGCTCCTACGAGCAGTACTTC. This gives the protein CSVTSGRSYEQYF.

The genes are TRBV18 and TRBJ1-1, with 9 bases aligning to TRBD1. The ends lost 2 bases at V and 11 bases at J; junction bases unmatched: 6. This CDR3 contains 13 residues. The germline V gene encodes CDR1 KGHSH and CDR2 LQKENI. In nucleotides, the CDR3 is TGTGCCAGCTCACCAATGGACAGGGGATTCGCTTTCTTT. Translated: CASSPMDRGFAFF. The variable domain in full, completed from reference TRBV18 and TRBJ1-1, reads NAGVMQNPRHLVRRRGQEARLRCSPMKGHSHVYWYRQLPEEGLKFMVYLQKENIIDESGMPKERFSAEFPKEGPSILRIQQVVRGDSAAYFCASSPMDRGFAFFGQGTRLTVV.

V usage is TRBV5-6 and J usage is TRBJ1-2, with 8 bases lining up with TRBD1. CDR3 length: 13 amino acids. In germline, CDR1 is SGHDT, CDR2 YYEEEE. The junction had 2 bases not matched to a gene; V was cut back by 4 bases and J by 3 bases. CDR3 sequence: CASSAGQDYGYTF. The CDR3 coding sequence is TGTGCCAGCAGCGCGGGACAGGACTATGGCTACACCTTC.

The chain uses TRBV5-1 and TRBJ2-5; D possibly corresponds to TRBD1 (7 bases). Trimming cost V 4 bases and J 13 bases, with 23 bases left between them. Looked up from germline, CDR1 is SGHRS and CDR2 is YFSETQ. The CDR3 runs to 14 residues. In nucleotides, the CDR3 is TGCGCCAGCAGCCCCCGGGTGGAGGGGGCCACGACGTACTTC. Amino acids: CASSPRVEGATTYF.

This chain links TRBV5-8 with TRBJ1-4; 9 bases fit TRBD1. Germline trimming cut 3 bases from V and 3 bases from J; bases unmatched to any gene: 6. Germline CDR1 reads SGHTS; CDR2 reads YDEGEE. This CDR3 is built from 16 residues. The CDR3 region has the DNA TGTGCCAGCAGCTATGGACAGGGGATTCCTAATGAAAAACTGTTTTTT. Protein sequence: CASSYGQGIPNEKLFF.

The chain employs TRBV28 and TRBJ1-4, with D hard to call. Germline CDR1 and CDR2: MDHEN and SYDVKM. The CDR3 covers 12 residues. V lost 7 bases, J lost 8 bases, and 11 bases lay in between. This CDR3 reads CASKAIGEKLFF. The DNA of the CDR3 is TGTGCCAGCAAAGCGATCGGGGAAAAACTGTTTTTT. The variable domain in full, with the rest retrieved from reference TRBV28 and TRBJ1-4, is DVKVTQSSRYLVKRTGEKVFLECVQDMDHENMFWYRQDPGLGLRLIYFSYDVKMKEKGDIPEGYSVSREKKERFSLILESASTNQTSMYLCASKAIGEKLFFGSGTQLSVL.

The CDR3 loop is CASSTLAGTEAFF. CDR3 nucleotide sequence: TGTGCCAGCAGCACCCTCGCAGGCACTGAAGCTTTCTTT. The chain is built from TRBV7-2 and TRBJ1-1; unclear D gene. V lost 5 bases, J lost 4 bases, and 11 bases lay in between. The CDR3 loop spans 13 amino acids. CDR1 and CDR2 from the germline V gene are SGHTA and FQGNSA. The full variable domain, its missing parts supplied by reference TRBV7-2 and TRBJ1-1, is GAGVSQSPSNKVTEKGKDVELRCDPISGHTALYWYRQSLGQGLEFLIYFQGNSAPDKSGLPSDRFSAERTGGSVSTLTIQRTQQEDSAVYLCASSTLAGTEAFFGQGTRLTVV.

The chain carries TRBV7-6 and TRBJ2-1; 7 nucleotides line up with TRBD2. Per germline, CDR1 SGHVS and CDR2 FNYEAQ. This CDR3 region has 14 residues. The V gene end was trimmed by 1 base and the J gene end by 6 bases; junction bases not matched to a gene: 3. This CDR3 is CASSLVRGGNEQFF. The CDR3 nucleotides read TGTGCCAGCAGCTTAGTTCGCGGGGGCAATGAGCAGTTCTTC.

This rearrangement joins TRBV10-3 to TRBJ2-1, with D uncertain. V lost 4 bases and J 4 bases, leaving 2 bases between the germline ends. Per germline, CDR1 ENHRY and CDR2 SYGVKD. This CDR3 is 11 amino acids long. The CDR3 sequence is CAISAYNEQFF. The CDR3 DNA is TGTGCCATCAGTGCGTACAATGAGCAGTTCTTC.

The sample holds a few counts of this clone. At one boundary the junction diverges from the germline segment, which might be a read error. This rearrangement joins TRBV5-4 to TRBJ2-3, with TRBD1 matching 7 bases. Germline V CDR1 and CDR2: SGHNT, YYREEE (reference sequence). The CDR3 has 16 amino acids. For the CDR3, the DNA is TGTGCCAGCAGTTTGGGGGACAGCCGAAGCACAGATACGCAGTATTTT. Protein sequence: CASSLGDSRSTDTQYF.

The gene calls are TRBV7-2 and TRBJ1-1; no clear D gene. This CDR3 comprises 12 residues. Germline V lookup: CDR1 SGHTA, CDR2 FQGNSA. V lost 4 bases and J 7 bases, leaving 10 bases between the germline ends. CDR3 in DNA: TGTGCCAGCAGCTCCTGGAGTGGTGAAGCTTTCTTT. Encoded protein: CASSSWSGEAFF.

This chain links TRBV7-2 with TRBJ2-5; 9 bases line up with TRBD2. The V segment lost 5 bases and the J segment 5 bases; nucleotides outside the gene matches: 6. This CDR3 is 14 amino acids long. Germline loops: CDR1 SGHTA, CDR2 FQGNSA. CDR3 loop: CASSPGLAGETQYF. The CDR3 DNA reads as TGTGCCAGCAGCCCGGGACTAGCTGGGGAGACCCAGTACTTC.

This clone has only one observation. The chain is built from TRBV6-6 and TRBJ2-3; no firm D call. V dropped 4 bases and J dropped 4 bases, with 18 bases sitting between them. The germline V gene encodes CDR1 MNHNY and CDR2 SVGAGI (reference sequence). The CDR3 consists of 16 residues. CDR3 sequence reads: CASSSPRGSYSDTQYF. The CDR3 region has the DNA TGTGCCAGCAGTTCCCCCCGCGGCTCCTATTCAGATACGCAGTATTTT.

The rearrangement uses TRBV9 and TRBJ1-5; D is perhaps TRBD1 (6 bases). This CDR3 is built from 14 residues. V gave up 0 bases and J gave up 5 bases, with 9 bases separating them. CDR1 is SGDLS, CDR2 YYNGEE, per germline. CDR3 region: CASSVEGGDQPQHF. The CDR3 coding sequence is TGTGCCAGCAGCGTAGAAGGGGGGGATCAGCCCCAGCATTTT.

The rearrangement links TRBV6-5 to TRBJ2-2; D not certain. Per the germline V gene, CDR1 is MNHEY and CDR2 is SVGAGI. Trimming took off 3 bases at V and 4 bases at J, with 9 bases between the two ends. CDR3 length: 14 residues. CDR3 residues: CASSYLQFTGELFF. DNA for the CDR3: TGTGCCAGCAGTTATTTACAGTTCACCGGGGAGCTGTTTTTT.

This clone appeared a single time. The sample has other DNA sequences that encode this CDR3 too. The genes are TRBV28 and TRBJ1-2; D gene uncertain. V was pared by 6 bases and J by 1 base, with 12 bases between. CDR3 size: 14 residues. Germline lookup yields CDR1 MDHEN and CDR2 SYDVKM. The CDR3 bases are TGTGCCAGCAGCCACGACATACTTAACTATGGCTACACCTTC. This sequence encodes CASSHDILNYGYTF.

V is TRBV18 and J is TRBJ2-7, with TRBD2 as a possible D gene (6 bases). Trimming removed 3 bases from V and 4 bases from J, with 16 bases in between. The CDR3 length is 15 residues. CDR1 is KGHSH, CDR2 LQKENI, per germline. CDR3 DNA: TGTGCCAGCTCACCGCGGGAAGGGGAGCCATACGAGCAGTACTTC. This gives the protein CASSPREGEPYEQYF.

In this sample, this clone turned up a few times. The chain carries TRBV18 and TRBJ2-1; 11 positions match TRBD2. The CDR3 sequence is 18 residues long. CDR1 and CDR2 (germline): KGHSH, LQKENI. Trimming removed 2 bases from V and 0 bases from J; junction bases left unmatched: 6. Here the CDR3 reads CASSPKDTSGSSYNEQFF. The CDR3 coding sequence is TGTGCCAGCTCACCAAAGGATACTAGCGGGAGCTCCTACAATGAGCAGTTCTTC.

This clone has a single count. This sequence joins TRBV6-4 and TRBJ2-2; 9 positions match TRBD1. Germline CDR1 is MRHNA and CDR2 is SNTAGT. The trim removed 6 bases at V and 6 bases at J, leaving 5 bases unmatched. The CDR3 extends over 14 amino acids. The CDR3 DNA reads TGTGCCAGCAGGAGGACAGGGGAGGCCGGGGAGCTGTTTTTT. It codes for CASRRTGEAGELFF.

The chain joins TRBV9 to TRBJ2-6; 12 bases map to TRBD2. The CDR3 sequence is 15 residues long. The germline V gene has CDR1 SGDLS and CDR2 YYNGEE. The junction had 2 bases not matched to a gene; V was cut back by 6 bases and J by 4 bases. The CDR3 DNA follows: TGTGCCAGCACTAGCGGGAGGGCCGGGGCCAACGTCCTGACTTTC. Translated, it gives CASTSGRAGANVLTF.

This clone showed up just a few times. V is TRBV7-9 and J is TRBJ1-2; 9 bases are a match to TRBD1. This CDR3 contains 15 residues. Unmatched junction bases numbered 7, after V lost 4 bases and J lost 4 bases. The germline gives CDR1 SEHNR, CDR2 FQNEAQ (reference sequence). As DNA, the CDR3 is TGTGCCAGCAGCTCTCGACAGGGGGTGAGCTATGGCTACACCTTC. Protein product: CASSSRQGVSYGYTF.